This T cell receptor (beta chain) was obtained from a study of blood T cell repertoires in COVID-19 (TCRdb year 2020). In the study overall: Samples from collaborators originated in the United States, Italy and Spain and spanned both the acute and convalescent phases of COVID-19. The material from the prospective study consisted of cDNA or gDNA derived from T cells, B-cell-depleted T cells, or PBMCs. Subjects who had been exposed to COVID-19, were actively infected with it, or had recovered from it provided the deeply sampled blood TCRbeta repertoires that made up the dataset. The repertoires were released in a freely available public database meant as a resource for research on the immune response to SARS-CoV-2. Samples were obtained from the ongoing ImmuneRACE study (first 160 participants) and from approximately 1,200 subjects provided by 6 global collaborators. Nearly every sample came with metadata listing a de-identified subject ID, COVID-19 status, age in years and sex. HLA class I and class II types, where available, came from metadata supplied by the sample provider rather than from assay-based typing.

In Seattle, one collaborating source enrolled patients while the infection was active and tracked those patients longitudinally over the course of disease. Collaborating institutions collected whole blood in K2EDTA tubes following their own protocols. For TCRbeta analysis, collaborators shipped samples as frozen whole blood, isolated PBMCs, or DNA extracted from either of those sample types. What the work shows at the level of the full study, not this receptor alone: Clinical and demographic metadata were provided uncurated, with the amount varying by source and participant.

TCRbeta CDR3 regions were amplified from genomic DNA by means of the immunoSEQ Assay, a bias-controlled multiplex PCR. On the study's bioinformatics: Nucleated cell counts per sample were estimated from amplification of reference gene primers within the assay. Sequence reads were collapsed and filtered to measure the absolute abundance of every unique TCRbeta CDR3 rearrangement. For each sample, productive Simpson clonality was calculated as the square root of Simpson's diversity index over productive rearrangements. This immuneACCESS table, as held by TCRdb, lists in-frame sequences with V and J called but not all clones. Of the missing ones, under half trace to an unresolved V gene in checked studies; the others have no known cause. That table gives V, J and clone size, and the DNA gave D and trimming. The sample contains fewer than 70,000 clones, about four fifths of them found a single time. In total, the top ten clones hold about 20% of the sample.

The CDR3, cysteine through phenylalanine, is 15 amino acids long. Only the CDR3 portion is preserved as DNA: 45 bases, with reading frame beginning at the first base. The junction shows trimming of 4 bases on V and 4 bases on J, plus 11 bases between the germline ends. Based on the germline V gene (reference sequence), the CDR1 and CDR2 sequences are LGHDT and YNNKEL. Comment on this clone: The specificity of this receptor is unknown. Base-call qualities are not available, and no considerably larger clone is one nucleotide away.

The sequenced sample was peripheral blood. This TCR came from a man aged 25 to 45 with COVID-19, enrolled during active disease. The chain is encoded by TRBV3-1 (or the pseudogene TRBV3-2) joined to TRBJ1-6; no D gene can be assigned with confidence. The base sequence is TGTGCCAGCAGCCCTAGCAACACGTATAATTCACCCCTCCACTTT. Its coded protein is CASSPSNTYNSPLHF.